One sample yielded the 29 T cell receptor beta chains listed below, sequenced in a study of cytomegalovirus exposure and HLA in healthy donors. Data came from immunoSEQ multiplex PCR; TCRdb stores just in-frame clones and leaves some out. The sample comprises roughly 260,000 clones, around 87% of which are singletons, and around 0.34% rests with the top ten. The sample comprised PBMCs. These receptors were taken from a woman under 30 in good health and CMV-seronegative.

The rearrangement joins TRBV5-1 to TRBJ2-1; D possibly corresponds to TRBD2 (6 bases). Germline V gene data show CDR1 as SGHRS and CDR2 as YFSETQ. The CDR3 length is 11 residues. The ends were cut back, 3 bases at V and 10 bases at J, with 8 bases in the middle. CDR3 in DNA: TGCGCCAGCAGCTCCCGGGAGGAGCAGTTCTTC. Encoded protein: CASSSREEQFF.

V gene TRBV11-3 combines with J gene TRBJ2-1, with TRBD2 identical over 7 bases. This CDR3 has 17 amino acids. The germline V gene encodes CDR1 SGHNT and CDR2 YENEEA. V dropped 6 bases and J dropped 2; count of bases not matched to a gene: 13. CDR3 amino acids: CASSLIGGSVPYNEQFF. The CDR3 nucleotides read TGTGCCAGCAGTCTGATCGGCGGGAGTGTGCCCTACAATGAGCAGTTCTTC. The entire variable domain, with the rest obtained from reference TRBV11-3 and TRBJ2-1, is as follows: EAGVVQSPRYKIIEKKQPVAFWCNPISGHNTLYWYLQNLGQGPELLIRYENEEAVDDSQLPKDRFSAERLKGVDSTLKIQPAELGDSAVYLCASSLIGGSVPYNEQFFGPGTRLTVL.

The chain combines TRBV12-5 with TRBJ1-4; 8 bases match TRBD1. The germline CDR1 and CDR2 sequences are LGHNT and FRNRAP. This CDR3 has 13 residues. The J segment lost 7 bases and the V segment lost 5 bases, leaving 3 bases of the junction unmatched. CDR3 nucleotide sequence: TGTGCTAGTGGTCACGACAGGGGTGAAAAACTGTTTTTT. It codes for CASGHDRGEKLFF.

The chain uses TRBV9 and TRBJ2-7, with a possible D match to TRBD2 (7 bases). Germline V gene sequence: CDR1 SGDLS, CDR2 YYNGEE. V was cut by 4 bases and J by 4 bases, with 21 bases left in between. This CDR3 is 16 amino acids long. CDR3 in DNA: TGTGCCAGCAGCATCCGAGGGGGGGCTAACCCGTACGAGCAGTACTTC. The encoded protein is CASSIRGGANPYEQYF. Variable domain in full (rest from reference TRBV9 and TRBJ2-7): DSGVTQTPKHLITATGQRVTLRCSPRSGDLSVYWYQQSLDQGLQFLIQYYNGEERAKGNILERFSAQQFPDLHSELNLSSLELGDSALYFCASSIRGGANPYEQYFGPGTRLTVT.

This chain links TRBV6-5 with TRBJ2-5; D is perhaps TRBD1 (6 bases). The CDR3 runs 15 residues. The germline gives CDR1 MNHEY, CDR2 SVGAGI. V was cut by 0 bases and J by 3 bases, with 11 bases left in between. In nucleotides, the CDR3 is TGTGCCAGCAGTTACTCGGACAGCCAAAAAGAGACCCAGTACTTC. Its protein is CASSYSDSQKETQYF.

This clone is a singleton in its sample. The genes are TRBV6-6 and TRBJ2-7, with D tentatively TRBD1 (6 bases). The CDR3 covers 12 residues. Germline V gene data show CDR1 as MNHNY and CDR2 as SVGAGI (reference sequence). V lost 10 bases to trimming and J lost 3 bases, with 13 bases between them. In DNA form, the CDR3 reads TGTGCCACTACGGGACACTACTACGAGCAGTACTTC. Its translation is CATTGHYYEQYF.

This chain connects TRBV2 to TRBJ2-6, with D possibly TRBD1 on 6 matching bases. V was trimmed by 2 bases and J by 2 bases, leaving 7 bases between them. Germline-derived CDR1 and CDR2 are SNHLY and FYNNEI. The CDR3 contains 15 residues. CDR3 nucleotide sequence: TGTGCCAGCAGTGAATCAGGGGCTGGGGCCAACGTCCTGACTTTC. It encodes CASSESGAGANVLTF.

The rearrangement links TRBV4-1 to TRBJ1-1, with TRBD1 matching 8 bases. Germline CDR1 is MGHRA and CDR2 is YSYEKL. V trimming: 3 bases; J trimming: 8 bases; junction bases outside the gene matches: 11. The CDR3 spans 15 residues. The CDR3 nucleotides are TGCGCCAGCAGCCAGGAAGGGACAGGCCACTTCGAAGCTTTCTTT. Translated, it gives CASSQEGTGHFEAFF.

The rearrangement uses TRBV19 and TRBJ2-5, with TRBD1 matching 9 bases. This CDR3 spans 16 amino acids. Per the germline V gene, CDR1 is LNHDA and CDR2 is SQIVND (reference sequence). V trimming: 4 bases; J trimming: 8 bases; junction bases outside the gene matches: 14. The chain's CDR3 is CASSSWTGAAKETQYF. The CDR3, as DNA: TGTGCCAGTAGTAGCTGGACAGGGGCCGCAAAGGAAACCCAGTACTTC.

The chain joins TRBV7-9 to TRBJ2-7; 9 bases fit TRBD1. The CDR3 runs 15 residues. From germline, CDR1 is SEHNR and CDR2 FQNEAQ (reference sequence). The trim removed 3 bases at V and 1 base at J, leaving 4 bases unmatched. The CDR3 nucleotides read TGTGCCAGCAGCTTTCCGGGACAGGGATCCTACGAGCAGTACTTC. The encoded protein is CASSFPGQGSYEQYF.

V is TRBV7-8 and J is TRBJ1-1, with D unresolved. This CDR3 is built from 11 residues. CDR1 and CDR2 (germline): SGHVS, FQNEAQ. Trimming took off 5 bases at V and 7 bases at J, with 8 bases between the two ends. CDR3 nucleotides: TGTGCCAGCAGCAGGAGTGTTGAAGCTTTCTTT. Protein product: CASSRSVEAFF. Using reference TRBV7-8 and TRBJ1-1 for the parts outside the CDR3, the full variable domain is GAGVSQSPRYKVAKRGQDVALRCDPISGHVSLFWYQQALGQGPEFLTYFQNEAQLDKSGLPSDRFFAERPEGSVSTLKIQRTQQEDSAVYLCASSRSVEAFFGQGTRLTVV.

This clone has just a few counts. The chain combines TRBV7-9 with TRBJ2-7; TRBD1 agrees at 7 bases. Trimming at V came to 4 bases and at J to 3 bases, leaving 6 bases not matched to a gene. Germline CDR1 reads SEHNR; CDR2 reads FQNEAQ (reference sequence). This CDR3 is built from 14 residues. The CDR3 protein is CASSSGQALYEQYF. CDR3 DNA: TGTGCCAGCAGCTCCGGACAGGCCCTCTACGAGCAGTACTTC.

The chain carries TRBV6-1 and TRBJ2-3; a weak D match, TRBD1 (6 bases). Germline V lookup: CDR1 MNHNS, CDR2 SASEGT. This CDR3 spans 15 amino acids. Trimming shortened V by 2 bases and J by 1 base, and 10 bases separated the two germline ends. The CDR3 loop is CASSELEGGTDTQYF. CDR3 nucleotides: TGTGCCAGCAGTGAACTTGAGGGGGGCACAGATACGCAGTATTTT.

The chain recombines TRBV5-1 with TRBJ1-4; 8 bases align to TRBD1. J gave up 3 bases and V 2 bases, and 6 bases lay outside the gene matches. CDR1 is SGHRS and CDR2 is YFSETQ in the germline V gene. This CDR3 contains 16 residues. DNA of the CDR3: TGCGCCAGCAGCTTCGGACAGGGAGCGGCTAATGAAAAACTGTTTTTT. Translated: CASSFGQGAANEKLFF. The full variable domain, its missing parts supplied by reference TRBV5-1 and TRBJ1-4, is KAGVTQTPRYLIKTRGQQVTLSCSPISGHRSVSWYQQTPGQGLQFLFEYFSETQRNKGNFPGRFSGRQFSNSRSEMNVSTLELGDSALYLCASSFGQGAANEKLFFGSGTQLSVL.

V is TRBV7-9 and J is TRBJ2-2, with unresolved D. V was pared by 2 bases and J by 1 base, with 5 bases between. The CDR3 runs 14 residues. Looked up from germline, CDR1 is SEHNR and CDR2 is FQNEAQ (reference sequence). CDR3 sequence (DNA): TGTGCCAGCAGCTTAACATTGAACACCGGGGAGCTGTTTTTT. It encodes CASSLTLNTGELFF.

The rearrangement uses TRBV4-3 and TRBJ2-1, with 12 bases matching TRBD2. CDR3 length: 18 amino acids. After removal of 0 bases from V and 7 bases from J, the junction contained 10 bases not matched to a gene. The V gene's germline CDR1 is LGHNA and CDR2 YSLEER. CDR3 protein: CASSQDHQLAGGLNEQFF. In DNA form, the CDR3 reads TGCGCCAGCAGCCAAGATCACCAGCTAGCGGGGGGGCTAAATGAGCAGTTCTTC.

The CDR3 loop is CAWTSGRGSTDTQYF. As DNA, the CDR3 is TGTGCCTGGACCTCCGGGCGGGGGAGCACAGATACGCAGTATTTT. This chain joins TRBV30 and TRBJ2-3, with TRBD2 matching 7 bases. This CDR3 region has 15 residues. V was pared by 4 bases and J by 0 bases, with 7 bases of the junction left unmatched. Germline lookup yields CDR1 GTSNPN and CDR2 SVGIG (reference sequence).

The chain has TRBV28 and TRBJ2-6; D gene ambiguous. The germline V gene has CDR1 MDHEN and CDR2 SYDVKM. The CDR3 spans 16 residues. V dropped 6 bases and J dropped 0 bases, with 12 bases sitting between them. CDR3 bases: TGTGCCAGCAGCCACGCCACGGTCTCTGGGGCCAACGTCCTGACTTTC. Its translation is CASSHATVSGANVLTF.

The J gene is TRBJ1-4, the V gene TRBV6-1, with D unresolved. This CDR3 comprises 14 residues. Between the trimmed V and J ends, which lost 7 bases and 4 bases, there was a span of 13 bases. Per germline, CDR1 MNHNS and CDR2 SASEGT. Here the CDR3 reads CASISQQFNEKLFF. The CDR3 coding sequence is TGTGCCAGCATAAGTCAACAGTTTAATGAAAAACTGTTTTTT.

This sequence joins TRBV19 and TRBJ2-1, with 9 positions matching TRBD1. Trimming cost V 3 bases and J 6 bases; bases outside gene matches: 6. The CDR3 has 15 amino acids. Germline V gene data show CDR1 as LNHDA and CDR2 as SQIVND (reference sequence). This CDR3 is CASSIRTGGFNEQFF. The CDR3 nucleotides read TGTGCCAGTAGTATCCGAACAGGGGGCTTCAATGAGCAGTTCTTC. The full variable domain, in which reference TRBV19 and TRBJ2-1 provide the parts outside the CDR3, is DGGITQSPKYLFRKEGQNVTLSCEQNLNHDAMYWYRQDPGQGLRLIYYSQIVNDFQKGDIAEGYSVSREKKESFPLTVTSAQKNPTAFYLCASSIRTGGFNEQFFGPGTRLTVL.

This chain joins TRBV6-5 and TRBJ1-2, with D maybe TRBD1 (5 bases). This CDR3 is 14 amino acids long. Per the germline V gene, CDR1 is MNHEY and CDR2 is SVGAGI. The ends were cut back, 6 bases at V and 4 bases at J, with 15 bases in the middle. The CDR3 region is CASRAAQGIYGYTF. DNA of the CDR3: TGTGCCAGCAGGGCGGCCCAGGGAATCTATGGCTACACCTTC.

The chain carries TRBV7-2 and TRBJ1-2, with TRBD1 matching 8 bases. The CDR3 has 14 amino acids. Germline V gives CDR1 SGHTA, CDR2 FQGNSA. V lost 3 bases and J lost 4; bases outside the gene matches: 4. The CDR3 region is CASSFPGTGYGYTF. CDR3 sequence (DNA): TGTGCCAGCAGCTTCCCAGGGACAGGCTATGGCTACACCTTC.

The J gene is TRBJ2-5, the V gene TRBV9; perhaps TRBD1 as D (5 bases). This CDR3 region has 13 residues. Deletions cut 2 bases from V and 5 bases from J, with 10 bases between. Germline V gene sequence: CDR1 SGDLS, CDR2 YYNGEE. CDR3 DNA sequence: TGTGCCAGCAGCGTGAGACAGCTGGAGACCCAGTACTTC. This encodes CASSVRQLETQYF.

The V gene is TRBV7-2, the J gene TRBJ2-2, with a possible D match to TRBD1 (6 bases). The CDR3 loop spans 16 amino acids. The V gene's germline CDR1 is SGHTA and CDR2 FQGNSA. V gave up 1 base and J gave up 6 bases, with 15 bases separating them. CDR3 DNA: TGTGCCAGCAGCTTAGATGCACCGACAGGTTCCGGGGAGCTGTTTTTT. It yields the protein CASSLDAPTGSGELFF.

This clone was recorded once. The V gene is TRBV7-9, the J gene TRBJ2-2; 7 positions match TRBD2. V trimming: 1 base; J trimming: 5 bases; junction bases outside the gene matches: 13. The CDR3 contains 18 residues. The germline gives CDR1 SEHNR, CDR2 FQNEAQ (reference sequence). The CDR3 DNA sequence: TGTGCCAGCAGCTTAGACTTCGGGGAGGGGCCCACGACCGGGGAGCTGTTTTTT. It is translated as CASSLDFGEGPTTGELFF.

V usage is TRBV5-1 and J usage is TRBJ2-3, with TRBD1 matching 7 bases. With 3 bases clipped from V and 5 bases from J, the junction kept 6 bases outside the gene matches. CDR1 and CDR2 (germline): SGHRS, YFSETQ. The CDR3 sequence is 14 residues long. The chain's CDR3 is CASSYRQGEDTQYF. Here the CDR3 DNA reads TGCGCCAGCAGCTACCGACAGGGCGAAGATACGCAGTATTTT.

The chain employs TRBV28 and TRBJ2-2; weak D call: TRBD2 (6 bases). The V end lost 6 bases, the J end lost 2 bases, and 10 bases lay between the germline ends. This CDR3 comprises 14 residues. Germline assignment: CDR1 MDHEN and CDR2 SYDVKM. The CDR3 loop reads CASSRDFNTGELFF. The DNA of the CDR3 is TGTGCCAGCAGCCGGGACTTCAACACCGGGGAGCTGTTTTTT.

V usage is TRBV9 and J usage is TRBJ2-1; D perhaps matches TRBD2 (7 bases). CDR3 size: 16 residues. V lost 4 bases, J lost 1 base, and 15 bases lay in between. Germline V gene lookup returns CDR1 SGDLS and CDR2 YYNGEE. CDR3 sequence: CASSLTGRGSYNEQFF. For the CDR3, the DNA is TGTGCCAGCAGCCTTACAGGGAGGGGATCCTACAATGAGCAGTTCTTC.

The J gene is TRBJ1-2, the V gene TRBV27; tentative D call: TRBD1 (5 bases). This CDR3 has 15 residues. From germline, CDR1 is MNHEY and CDR2 SMNVEV (reference sequence). V was clipped by 5 bases and J by 0 bases, with 13 bases between them. CDR3 in amino acids: CASSPQGRPNYGYTF. Here the CDR3 DNA reads TGTGCCAGCAGTCCCCAGGGAAGGCCTAACTATGGCTACACCTTC.